A single sample is the source of the 15 T cell receptor beta chains below, sequenced in a study of cytomegalovirus exposure and HLA in healthy donors. The PCR was carried out with 60 Vbeta primers and 13 Jbeta primers. The data were produced by immunoSEQ multiplex PCR, yet TCRdb's version contains in-frame clones alone and is incomplete. Here the sample spans 120,000 or so clones, roughly four fifths being singletons. The sample was PBMCs. These receptors were collected from a man younger than 35 in good health and CMV-seronegative.

The chain joins TRBV6-6 to TRBJ2-5, with 7 positions matching TRBD1. The germline V gene encodes CDR1 MNHNY and CDR2 SVGAGI (reference sequence). With 5 bases clipped from V and 2 bases from J, the junction kept 5 bases outside the gene matches. The CDR3 spans 14 residues. CDR3 bases: TGTGCCAGCAGTCCCCGACAGGGACAAGAGACCCAGTACTTC. Translated, it gives CASSPRQGQETQYF.

Of note for this clone: The same CDR3 also results from other DNA sequences found in this sample. The chain is built from TRBV19 and TRBJ1-5; D remains unclear. Trimming removed 10 bases at V and 1 base at J, with 20 bases between. Per germline, CDR1 LNHDA and CDR2 SQIVND (reference sequence). The CDR3 spans 16 residues. CDR3: CATREALQFSNQPQHF. Here the CDR3 DNA reads TGTGCCACCCGCGAGGCACTCCAGTTCAGCAATCAGCCCCAGCATTTT.

The V and J genes are TRBV19 and TRBJ1-2; a weak D match, TRBD1 (6 bases). The CDR3 extends over 15 amino acids. The germline gives CDR1 LNHDA, CDR2 SQIVND (reference sequence). The ends were cut back, 3 bases at V and 8 bases at J, with 19 bases in the middle. This chain's CDR3 is CASSITGPSGSGYTF. DNA for the CDR3: TGTGCCAGTAGTATCACAGGGCCGAGCGGTTCCGGCTACACCTTC.

A single count supports this clone. The rearrangement joins TRBV7-2 to TRBJ2-5; D is perhaps TRBD1 (6 bases). The CDR3 is 15 amino acids. The ends were cut back, 7 bases at V and 5 bases at J, with 20 bases in the middle. Germline V gene data show CDR1 as SGHTA and CDR2 as FQGNSA. Written as DNA, the CDR3 is TGTGCCAGCAACGCGGCAGGGGAATTAGTGGAGACCCAGTACTTC. This translates into CASNAAGELVETQYF. Full variable domain (outside the CDR3, taken from reference TRBV7-2 and TRBJ2-5): GAGVSQSPSNKVTEKGKDVELRCDPISGHTALYWYRQSLGQGLEFLIYFQGNSAPDKSGLPSDRFSAERTGGSVSTLTIQRTQQEDSAVYLCASNAAGELVETQYFGPGTRLLVL.

The V call is TRBV5-1, the J call TRBJ2-2, with 9 bases fitting TRBD2. After removal of 0 bases from V and 0 bases from J, the junction contained 3 bases not matched to a gene. Germline V lookup: CDR1 SGHRS, CDR2 YFSETQ. CDR3 size: 17 residues. In DNA form, the CDR3 reads TGCGCCAGCAGCTTGGCCGGACTAGCGACGAACACCGGGGAGCTGTTTTTT. It codes for CASSLAGLATNTGELFF.

This chain links TRBV6-1 with TRBJ1-5; 11 bases agree with TRBD1. Looked up from germline, CDR1 is MNHNS and CDR2 is SASEGT. With V trimmed by 5 bases and J by 5 bases, 2 bases remained unmatched. The CDR3 totals 14 residues. This CDR3 is CASSWTGGDQPQHF. In nucleotides, the CDR3 is TGTGCCAGCAGTTGGACAGGGGGCGATCAGCCCCAGCATTTT.

This chain links TRBV6-1 with TRBJ2-7; tentative D call: TRBD1 (5 bases). The CDR3 is 15 residues long. The ends were cut back, 2 bases at V and 2 bases at J, with 13 bases in the middle. The germline V gene has CDR1 MNHNS and CDR2 SASEGT. The CDR3 coding sequence is TGTGCCAGCAGTGAAAATGACAGTCCAACCTACGAGCAGTACTTC. This sequence encodes CASSENDSPTYEQYF.

This clone was observed a single time. This chain links TRBV4-3 with TRBJ1-4; 9 nucleotides match TRBD1. The junction had 10 bases not matched to a gene; V was cut back by 4 bases and J by 4 bases. CDR1 is LGHNA and CDR2 is YSLEER in the germline V gene. The CDR3 spans 17 residues. The CDR3 is CASSLYQRTGVNEKLFF. The DNA of the CDR3 is TGCGCCAGCAGCCTCTACCAAAGGACAGGGGTTAATGAAAAACTGTTTTTT.

V usage is TRBV11-2 and J usage is TRBJ1-2, with D tentatively TRBD1 (6 bases). Germline V CDR1 and CDR2: SGHAT, FQNNGV. V shed 3 bases and J shed 0 bases, with 11 bases lying between them. This CDR3 spans 15 amino acids. CDR3 coding DNA: TGTGCCAGCAGCTTGCAGACAGGTGCTAACTATGGCTACACCTTC. This gives the protein CASSLQTGANYGYTF.

This rearrangement joins TRBV4-1 to TRBJ1-1; a possible D gene is TRBD1 (6 bases). The V end was cut by 3 bases, the J end by 0 bases, with 11 bases between. This CDR3 has 15 amino acids. In germline, CDR1 is MGHRA, CDR2 YSYEKL. CDR3 amino acids: CASSHLTGMNTEAFF. For the CDR3, the DNA is TGCGCCAGCAGCCACCTCACAGGGATGAACACTGAAGCTTTCTTT.

This chain links TRBV4-1 with TRBJ2-7; the match to TRBD2 covers 7 bases. The CDR3 runs 15 residues. J was trimmed by 6 bases and V by 0 bases; bases with no gene match: 8. Germline assignment: CDR1 MGHRA and CDR2 YSYEKL. The CDR3 DNA reads as TGCGCCAGCAGCCAAGATCCTTTTGGGGGGGGCGAGCAGTACTTC. Residues: CASSQDPFGGGEQYF.

The chain employs TRBV21-1 and TRBJ2-7; TRBD1 is the table's D call and was not checked against the DNA. TRBV21-1 is deemed a pseudogene. The CDR3 sequence is 14 residues long. CDR3 sequence: CASSIDDSSYEQYF. The CDR3, as DNA: TGTGCCAGCAGCATAGACGACAGCTCCTACGAGCAGTACTTC.

The genes are TRBV6-1 and TRBJ2-7; the match to TRBD2 covers 7 bases. Trimming cost V 7 bases and J 6 bases; bases outside gene matches: 6. This CDR3 is built from 12 residues. The germline V gene encodes CDR1 MNHNS and CDR2 SASEGT. CDR3 residues: CASKAGVAEQYF. CDR3 in DNA: TGTGCCAGCAAGGCGGGGGTGGCCGAGCAGTACTTC.

This chain connects TRBV28 to TRBJ1-1; 9 bases agree with TRBD1. Germline loops: CDR1 MDHEN, CDR2 SYDVKM. After removal of 5 bases from V and 1 base from J, the junction contained 5 bases not matched to a gene. CDR3 size: 15 residues. This CDR3 is CASSGSDRGNTEAFF. As DNA, the CDR3 is TGTGCCAGCAGTGGGTCGGACAGGGGGAACACTGAAGCTTTCTTT.

The chain employs TRBV2 and TRBJ1-2, with D possibly being TRBD1 (5 bases). Per germline, CDR1 SNHLY and CDR2 FYNNEI. The CDR3 runs 16 residues. V dropped 1 base and J dropped 3 bases, with 15 bases sitting between them. The chain's CDR3 is CASSEVPGAIHYGYTF. The CDR3 DNA reads TGTGCCAGCAGTGAAGTCCCTGGGGCAATACACTATGGCTACACCTTC.